The 24 T cell receptor beta chains presented below share a single source sample, sequenced in a study of T cells in Graves' hyperthyroidism and ophthalmopathy. Amplification yielded TCR beta CDR3 regions, with RNA transcripts as the source. The HTBI primer set served for first-round RT-PCR of the TCR CDR3. TCRdb processed the multiplex PCR reads anew with MiXCR; each CDR3 protein has one entry. The sample carries fewer than 450,000 distinct CDR3 sequences, about 17% recorded once. Material for sequencing was blood. These TCRs come from a woman aged 25 to 39 with Graves' hyperthyroidism that later progressed to Graves' ophthalmopathy.

This clonotype was picked up many times. The rearrangement joins TRBV12-3 or TRBV12-4 to TRBJ2-3, with TRBD2 identical over 7 bases. This CDR3 contains 14 residues. The ends lost 7 bases at V and 1 base at J; junction bases unmatched: 5. CDR3 loop: CASTLGRGTDTQYF. The CDR3 DNA reads TGTGCCAGCACCCTGGGGAGGGGCACAGATACGCAGTATTTT.

The table lists this clonotype with many counts. The V and J genes are TRBV20-1 and TRBJ2-2; D is undetermined. Trimming shortened V by 4 bases and J by 0 bases, and 12 bases separated the two germline ends. CDR3 length: 15 residues. Germline assignment: CDR1 DFQATT and CDR2 SNEGSKA (reference sequence). The CDR3 DNA is TGCAGTGCTATGGAAGCGAAGGCGAACACCGGGGAGCTGTTTTTT. This gives the protein CSAMEAKANTGELFF.

CDR3 sequence reads: CASSLFQGASNQPQHF. CDR3 bases: TGTGCCAGCAGCTTATTCCAGGGGGCAAGCAATCAGCCCCAGCATTTT. The chain is built from TRBV7-8 and TRBJ1-5; 8 bases line up with TRBD1. There are 16 residues in the CDR3. Germline loops: CDR1 SGHVS, CDR2 FQNEAQ. V dropped 2 bases and J dropped 1; count of bases not matched to a gene: 4.

The V call is TRBV2, the J call TRBJ2-7; 7 bases line up with TRBD2. Germline trimming cut 8 bases from V and 3 bases from J; bases unmatched to any gene: 7. The CDR3 runs to 13 residues. CDR1 is SNHLY, CDR2 FYNNEI, per germline. The CDR3 sequence is CASFREDLYEQYV. The DNA of the CDR3 is TGTGCCAGCTTCCGGGAGGACCTCTACGAGCAGTACGTC.

The genes are TRBV9 and TRBJ1-1, with D unclear. Germline-derived CDR1 and CDR2 are SGDLS and YYNGEE. Trimming stripped 0 bases from V and 2 bases from J, with 5 bases between. The CDR3 has 13 residues. CDR3 nucleotide sequence: TGTGCCAGCAGCGTAGCTACAAACACTGAAGCTTTCTTT. Protein product: CASSVATNTEAFF.

On this clonotype itself: A much more abundant neighbour one base away suggests this may be a read error. V gene TRBV2 combines with J gene TRBJ2-5; no definite D call. Looked up from germline, CDR1 is SNHLY and CDR2 is FYNNEI. Trimming shortened V by 6 bases and J by 1 base, and 18 bases separated the two germline ends. The CDR3 contains 16 residues. Here the CDR3 DNA reads TGTGCCAGCAGCGTGATTATGACTGGTCCCCAAGAGACCCAGTACTTC. It specifies CASSVIMTGPQETQYF.

This clonotype was found many times. The chain uses TRBV28 and TRBJ2-7; tentatively, D is TRBD2 (6 bases). V was shortened by 8 bases and J by 2 bases, with 19 bases between the two germline ends. The CDR3 extends over 15 amino acids. CDR1 MDHEN and CDR2 SYDVKM come from the germline V gene. The CDR3 DNA follows: TGTGCCAGCTTGGGGGGTAGGCTCCGGACCTACGAGCAGTACTTC. This codes for CASLGGRLRTYEQYF.

This clonotype was seen more than once but under ten times. The DNA for the CDR3 is TGCGCCAGCAGCCTGACGGGACAGCGAAATCAGCCCCAGCATTTT. It translates to CASSLTGQRNQPQHF. The V gene is TRBV5-1, the J gene TRBJ1-5, with 7 bases identical to TRBD1. The J segment lost 4 bases and the V segment lost 4 bases, leaving 8 bases of the junction unmatched. The CDR3 length is 15 residues. The germline V gene has CDR1 SGHRS and CDR2 YFSETQ.

This clonotype was counted only a few times. This sequence joins TRBV12-3 or TRBV12-4 and TRBJ2-3, with D hard to call. This CDR3 spans 10 amino acids. V was trimmed by 8 bases and J by 6 bases, leaving 6 bases between them. In nucleotides, the CDR3 is TGTGCCAGCCTCGGGGATACGCAGTATTTT. It specifies CASLGDTQYF.

This clonotype was detected many times. The rearrangement joins TRBV15 to TRBJ1-2; 8 bases match TRBD1. The J segment lost 3 bases and the V segment lost 5 bases, leaving 5 bases of the junction unmatched. Germline values: CDR1 LNHNV, CDR2 YYDKDF (reference sequence). CDR3 length: 14 residues. The CDR3 protein is CATSGDRGDYGYTF. The CDR3 DNA reads TGTGCCACCAGCGGCGACAGGGGAGACTATGGCTACACCTTC.

This clonotype came up many times. The chain is built from TRBV6-1 and TRBJ1-5; D not resolved. Germline values: CDR1 MNHNS, CDR2 SASEGT. This CDR3 has 14 amino acids. V shed 4 bases and J shed 0 bases, with 7 bases lying between them. The CDR3 region is CASSAQYSNQPQHF. Written as DNA, the CDR3 is TGTGCCAGCAGTGCCCAGTATAGCAATCAGCCCCAGCATTTT.

This clonotype came up many times. This sequence joins TRBV2 and TRBJ2-7; the D gene is possibly TRBD1 (5 bases). The CDR3 length is 19 residues. The V gene lost 6 bases and the J gene lost 0 bases, with 27 bases spanning the gap. Looked up from germline, CDR1 is SNHLY and CDR2 is FYNNEI. CDR3 DNA: TGTGCCAGCAGATGGGCGGCAGGGTCCGCACAAGGTCCCTCCTACGAGCAGTACTTC. It encodes CASRWAAGSAQGPSYEQYF.

The V and J genes are TRBV27 and TRBJ1-5, with D possibly TRBD1 on 5 matching bases. This CDR3 contains 16 residues. CDR1 MNHEY and CDR2 SMNVEV come from the germline V gene (reference sequence). V gave up 4 bases and J gave up 2 bases, with 15 bases separating them. CDR3 bases: TGTGCCAGCAGTTCCCTGGGGCAGAGGGGCAATCAGCCCCAGCATTTT. Residues: CASSSLGQRGNQPQHF.

This clonotype was observed many times. The genes are TRBV10-3 and TRBJ2-1, with 15 bases matching TRBD2. The CDR3 is made up of 16 amino acids. Germline V gene lookup returns CDR1 ENHRY and CDR2 SYGVKD. Unmatched junction bases numbered 4, after V lost 6 bases and J lost 4 bases. The CDR3 spells CAIRGLAGGTYNEQFF. DNA of the CDR3: TGTGCCATCAGAGGACTAGCGGGGGGGACTTACAATGAGCAGTTCTTC.

This clonotype appeared many times. This chain joins TRBV29-1 and TRBJ2-7; 7 positions agree with TRBD2. The CDR3 consists of 14 residues. The V and J ends lost 6 bases and 2 bases, in that order; junction bases with no gene match: 10. Looked up from germline, CDR1 is SQVTM and CDR2 is ANQGSEA. CDR3: CSVMGGERAYEQYF. CDR3 nucleotides: TGCAGCGTCATGGGGGGGGAGAGGGCCTACGAGCAGTACTTC.

This clonotype was detected a few times. This chain joins TRBV7-9 and TRBJ2-5; 8 bases fit TRBD1. V lost 5 bases, J lost 4 bases, and 9 bases stayed unmatched. Per the germline V gene, CDR1 is SEHNR and CDR2 is FQNEAQ (reference sequence). This CDR3 contains 15 residues. CDR3: CASSQTDRAVETQYF. The CDR3 DNA follows: TGTGCCAGCAGCCAGACGGACAGGGCAGTAGAGACCCAGTACTTC. The entire variable domain, with the rest obtained from reference TRBV7-9 and TRBJ2-5, is as follows: DTGVSQNPRHKITKRGQNVTFRCDPISEHNRLYWYRQTLGQGPEFLTYFQNEAQLEKSRLLSDRFSAERPKGSFSTLEIQRTEQGDSAMYLCASSQTDRAVETQYFGPGTRLLVL.

This clonotype was picked up many times. The chain recombines TRBV28 with TRBJ2-5, with 10 bases lining up with TRBD1. With 5 bases clipped from V and 1 base from J, the junction kept 10 bases outside the gene matches. The CDR3 is 17 amino acids. Per germline, CDR1 MDHEN and CDR2 SYDVKM. CDR3 DNA: TGTGCCAGCAGTGGGCCCGGGACAGGGGCTAGCCAAGAGACCCAGTACTTC. Translation: CASSGPGTGASQETQYF. The full variable domain, rest sourced from reference TRBV28 and TRBJ2-5, is DVKVTQSSRYLVKRTGEKVFLECVQDMDHENMFWYRQDPGLGLRLIYFSYDVKMKEKGDIPEGYSVSREKKERFSLILESASTNQTSMYLCASSGPGTGASQETQYFGPGTRLLVL.

This clonotype was recorded many times. This chain links TRBV2 with TRBJ2-7; D may be TRBD2 (7 bases). The CDR3 runs 15 residues. The germline V gene has CDR1 SNHLY and CDR2 FYNNEI. Trimming took 7 bases from V and 4 from J, leaving 20 bases between them. The CDR3 coding sequence is TGTGCCAGCAAAGTCGATCCAGGGGAGGGGTACGAGCAGTACTTC. It is translated as CASKVDPGEGYEQYF.

The chain joins TRBV6-1 to TRBJ2-1; 9 bases are shared with TRBD1. The CDR3 contains 15 residues. Looked up from germline, CDR1 is MNHNS and CDR2 is SASEGT. The J segment lost 7 bases and the V segment lost 6 bases, leaving 10 bases of the junction unmatched. CDR3 region: CASRQTGGAWNEQFF. CDR3 DNA: TGTGCCAGCAGACAAACAGGGGGCGCTTGGAATGAGCAGTTCTTC.

The chain recombines TRBV29-1 with TRBJ2-1, with D uncertain. Trimming left V 2 bases short and J 8 bases short, with 10 bases between. The CDR3 covers 12 residues. Germline CDR1 SQVTM, CDR2 ANQGSEA. DNA for the CDR3: TGCAGCGTTGAATTTTCTATGGATGAGCAGTTCTTC. It translates to CSVEFSMDEQFF.

This clonotype occurred many times. The rearrangement uses TRBV6-1 and TRBJ1-6; 8 positions agree with TRBD1. The CDR3 contains 13 residues. Germline loops: CDR1 MNHNS, CDR2 SASEGT. V lost 8 bases, J lost 6 bases, and 3 bases stayed unmatched. Here the CDR3 DNA reads TGTGCCAGCGGACAGGGCATTAATTCACCCCTCCACTTT. This codes for CASGQGINSPLHF.

This clonotype was seen many times. The gene calls are TRBV20-1 and TRBJ1-1; TRBD1 aligns across 7 bases. V shed 3 bases, J shed 5 bases, and the junction held 9 bases outside the gene matches. Germline V gives CDR1 DFQATT, CDR2 SNEGSKA (reference sequence). The CDR3 length is 14 residues. The DNA for the CDR3 is TGCAGTGCTAGCGGGGTGACAGGGAGGACTGAAGCTTTCTTT. This encodes CSASGVTGRTEAFF.

This chain uses TRBV2 with TRBJ2-3, with 8 positions matching TRBD1. Germline-derived CDR1 and CDR2 are SNHLY and FYNNEI. The V gene end was trimmed by 6 bases and the J gene end by 0 bases; junction bases not matched to a gene: 8. The CDR3 has 16 amino acids. This CDR3 reads CASRGRTGPSTDTQYF. CDR3 nucleotides: TGTGCCAGCAGAGGGCGGACAGGGCCTAGCACAGATACGCAGTATTTT.

The table lists this clonotype with a few counts. The chain combines TRBV28 with TRBJ2-3, with a tentative D call TRBD2 (6 bases). Germline V lookup: CDR1 MDHEN, CDR2 SYDVKM. Trimming removed 5 bases from V and 4 bases from J, with 22 bases in between. CDR3 length: 17 residues. As DNA, the CDR3 is TGTGCCAGCAGTATTGGCTTTGACCGGGACTCTCCAGATACGCAGTATTTT. As protein: CASSIGFDRDSPDTQYF. The full variable domain, rest sourced from reference TRBV28 and TRBJ2-3, is DVKVTQSSRYLVKRTGEKVFLECVQDMDHENMFWYRQDPGLGLRLIYFSYDVKMKEKGDIPEGYSVSREKKERFSLILESASTNQTSMYLCASSIGFDRDSPDTQYFGPGTRLTVL.